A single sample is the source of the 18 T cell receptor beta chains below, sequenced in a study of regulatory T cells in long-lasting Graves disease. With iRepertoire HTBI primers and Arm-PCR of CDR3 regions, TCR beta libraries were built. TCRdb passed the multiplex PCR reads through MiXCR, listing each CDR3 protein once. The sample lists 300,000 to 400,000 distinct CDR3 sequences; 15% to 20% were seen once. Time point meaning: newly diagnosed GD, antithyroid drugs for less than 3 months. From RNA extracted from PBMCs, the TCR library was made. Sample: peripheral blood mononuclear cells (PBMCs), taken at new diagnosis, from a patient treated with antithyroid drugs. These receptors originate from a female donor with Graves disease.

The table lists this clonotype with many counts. The CDR3 nucleotides are TGTGCTAGTGGTTTGGTCGACGGGAGCGGCACCGGGGAGCTGTTTTTT. It codes for CASGLVDGSGTGELFF. V gene TRBV12-5 combines with J gene TRBJ2-2, with TRBD2 as a possible D gene (6 bases). Looked up from germline, CDR1 is LGHNT and CDR2 is FRNRAP. The CDR3 totals 16 residues. Trimming cost V 0 bases and J 4 bases, with 12 bases left between them.

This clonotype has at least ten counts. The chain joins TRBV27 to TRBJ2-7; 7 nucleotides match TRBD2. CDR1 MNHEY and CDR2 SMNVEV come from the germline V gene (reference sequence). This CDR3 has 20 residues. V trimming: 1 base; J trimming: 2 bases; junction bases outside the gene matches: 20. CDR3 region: CASSLFRGGDIVRNTYEQYF. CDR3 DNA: TGTGCCAGCAGTTTATTTAGGGGAGGGGATATAGTGCGGAATACCTACGAGCAGTACTTC.

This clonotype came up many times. The CDR3 sequence is CASSWEGNTEAFF. The CDR3 nucleotides read TGTGCCAGCAGTTGGGAGGGTAACACTGAAGCTTTCTTT. The chain employs TRBV27 and TRBJ1-1; D remains unclear. The germline V and J ends were trimmed by 4 bases and 2 bases, with 8 bases remaining between them. Germline CDR1 MNHEY, CDR2 SMNVEV (reference sequence). The length of the CDR3 is 13 residues.

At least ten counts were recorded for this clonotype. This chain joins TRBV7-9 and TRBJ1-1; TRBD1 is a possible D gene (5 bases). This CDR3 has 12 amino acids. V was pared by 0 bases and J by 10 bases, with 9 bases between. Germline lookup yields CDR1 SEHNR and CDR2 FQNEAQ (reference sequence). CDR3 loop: CASSLARGGAFF. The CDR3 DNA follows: TGTGCCAGCAGCTTAGCGCGGGGGGGAGCTTTCTTT.

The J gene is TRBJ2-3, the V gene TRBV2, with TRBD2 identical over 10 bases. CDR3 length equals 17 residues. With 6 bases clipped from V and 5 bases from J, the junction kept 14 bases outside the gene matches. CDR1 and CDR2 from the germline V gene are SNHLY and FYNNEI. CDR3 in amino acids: CASSSRTGTSAGDTQYF. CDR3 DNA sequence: TGTGCCAGCAGCTCACGAACCGGGACTAGCGCCGGAGATACGCAGTATTTT.

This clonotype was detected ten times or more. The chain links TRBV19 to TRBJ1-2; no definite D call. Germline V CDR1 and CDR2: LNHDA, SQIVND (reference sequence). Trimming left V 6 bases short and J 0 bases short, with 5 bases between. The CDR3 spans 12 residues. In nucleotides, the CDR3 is TGTGCCAGTAGCCAAACTAACTATGGCTACACCTTC. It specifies CASSQTNYGYTF.

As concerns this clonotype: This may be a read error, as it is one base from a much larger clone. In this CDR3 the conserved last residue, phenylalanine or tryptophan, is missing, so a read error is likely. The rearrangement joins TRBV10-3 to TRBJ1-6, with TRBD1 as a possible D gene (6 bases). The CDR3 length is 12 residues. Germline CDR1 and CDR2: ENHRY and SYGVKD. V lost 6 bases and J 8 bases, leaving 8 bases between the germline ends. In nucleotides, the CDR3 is TGTGCCATCAGCCCAGGGGATTCACCCCTCCACCTT. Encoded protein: CAISPGDSPLHL.

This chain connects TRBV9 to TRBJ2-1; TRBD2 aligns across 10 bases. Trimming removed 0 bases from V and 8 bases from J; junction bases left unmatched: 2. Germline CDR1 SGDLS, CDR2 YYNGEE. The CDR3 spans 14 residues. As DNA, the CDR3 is TGTGCCAGCAGCGTAGCTAGCGGGAGACATGAGCAGTTCTTC. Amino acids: CASSVASGRHEQFF.

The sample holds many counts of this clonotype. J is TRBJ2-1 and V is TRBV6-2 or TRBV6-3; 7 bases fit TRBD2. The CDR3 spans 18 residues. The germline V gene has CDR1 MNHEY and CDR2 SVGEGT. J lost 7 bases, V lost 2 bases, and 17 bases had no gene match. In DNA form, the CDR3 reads TGTGCCAGCAGTTACCAGGCACTAGCGTCAACTACTGGGAATGAGCAGTTCTTC. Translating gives CASSYQALASTTGNEQFF.

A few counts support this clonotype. DNA of the CDR3: TGTGCCAGCAGCTTAATGGGGTACCAAGATACGCAGTATTTT. Residues: CASSLMGYQDTQYF. The chain couples TRBV11-2 to TRBJ2-3; no clear D gene. Trimming took off 2 bases at V and 5 bases at J, with 11 bases between the two ends. The CDR3 loop spans 14 amino acids. Germline-derived CDR1 and CDR2 are SGHAT and FQNNGV.

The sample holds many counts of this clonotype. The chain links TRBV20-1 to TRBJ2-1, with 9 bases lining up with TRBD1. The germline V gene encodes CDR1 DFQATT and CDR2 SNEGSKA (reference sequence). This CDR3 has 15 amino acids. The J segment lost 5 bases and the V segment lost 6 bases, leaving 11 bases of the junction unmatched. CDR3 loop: CSALRPDRGHNEQFF. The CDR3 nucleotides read TGCAGTGCATTGCGGCCGGACAGGGGCCACAATGAGCAGTTCTTC.

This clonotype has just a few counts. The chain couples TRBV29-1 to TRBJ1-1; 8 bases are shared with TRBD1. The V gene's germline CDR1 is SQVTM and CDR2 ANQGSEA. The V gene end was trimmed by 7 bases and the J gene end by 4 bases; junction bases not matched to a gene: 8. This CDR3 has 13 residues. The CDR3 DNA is TGCAGCGCCGACGACAGGGGAGTCACTGAAGCTTTCTTT. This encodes CSADDRGVTEAFF.

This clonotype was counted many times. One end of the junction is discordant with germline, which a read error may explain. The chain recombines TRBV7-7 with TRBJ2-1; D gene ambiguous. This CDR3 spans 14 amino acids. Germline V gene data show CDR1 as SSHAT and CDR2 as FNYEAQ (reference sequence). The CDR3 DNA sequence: TGTGCTAGCAGCTCAAGACTGGGGATGGATGAGCAGTTCTTC. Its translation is CASSSRLGMDEQFF.

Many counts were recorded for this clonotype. The CDR3 sequence: CASSQGLAGGHPDTQYF. DNA for the CDR3: TGTGCCAGCAGCCAGGGACTAGCGGGAGGCCACCCAGATACGCAGTATTTT. The rearrangement uses TRBV11-2 and TRBJ2-3; 15 bases are a match to TRBD2. CDR3 length: 17 residues. V was pared by 5 bases and J by 4 bases, with 7 bases of the junction left unmatched. Germline CDR1 reads SGHAT; CDR2 reads FQNNGV.

The CDR3 here is CASSWDSFYNEQFF. The CDR3 coding sequence is TGTGCCAGCAGCTGGGACAGTTTTTACAATGAGCAGTTCTTC. This chain links TRBV7-9 with TRBJ2-1, with 7 bases that match TRBD1. The junction had 4 bases not matched to a gene; V was cut back by 4 bases and J by 4 bases. The CDR3 runs to 14 residues. From germline, CDR1 is SEHNR and CDR2 FQNEAQ (reference sequence).

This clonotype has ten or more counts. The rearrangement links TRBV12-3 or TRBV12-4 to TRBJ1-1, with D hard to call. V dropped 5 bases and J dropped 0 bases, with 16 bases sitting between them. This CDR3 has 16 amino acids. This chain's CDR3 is CASSPEVGEVNTEAFF. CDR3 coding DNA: TGTGCCAGCAGTCCCGAAGTTGGGGAAGTGAACACTGAAGCTTTCTTT.

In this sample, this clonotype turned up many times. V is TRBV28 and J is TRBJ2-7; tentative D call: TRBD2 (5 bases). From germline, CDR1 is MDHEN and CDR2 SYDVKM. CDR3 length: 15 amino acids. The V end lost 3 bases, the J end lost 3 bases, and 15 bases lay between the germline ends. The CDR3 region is CASSFGPGGIYEQYF. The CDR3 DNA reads TGTGCCAGCAGTTTCGGTCCTGGAGGTATCTACGAGCAGTACTTC. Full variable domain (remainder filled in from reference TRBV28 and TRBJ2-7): DVKVTQSSRYLVKRTGEKVFLECVQDMDHENMFWYRQDPGLGLRLIYFSYDVKMKEKGDIPEGYSVSREKKERFSLILESASTNQTSMYLCASSFGPGGIYEQYFGPGTRLTVT.

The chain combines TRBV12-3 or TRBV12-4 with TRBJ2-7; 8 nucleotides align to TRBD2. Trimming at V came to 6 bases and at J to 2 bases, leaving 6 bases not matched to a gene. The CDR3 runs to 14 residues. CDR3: CASRPSGLAYEQYF. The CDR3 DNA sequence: TGTGCCAGCAGACCTAGCGGGCTCGCCTACGAGCAGTACTTC.